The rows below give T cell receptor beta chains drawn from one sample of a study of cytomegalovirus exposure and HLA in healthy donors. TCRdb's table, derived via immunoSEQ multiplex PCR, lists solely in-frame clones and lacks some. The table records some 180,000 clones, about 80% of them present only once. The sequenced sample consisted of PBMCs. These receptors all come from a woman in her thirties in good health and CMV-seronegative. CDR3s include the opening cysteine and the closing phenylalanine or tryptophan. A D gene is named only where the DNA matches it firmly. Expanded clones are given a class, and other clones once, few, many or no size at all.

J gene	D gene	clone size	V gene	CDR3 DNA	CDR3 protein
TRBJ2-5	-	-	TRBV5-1	TGCGCCAGCAGCTTTTTGGTAGAGGAGACCCAGTACTTC	CASSFLVEETQYF
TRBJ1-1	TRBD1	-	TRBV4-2	TGTGCCAGCAGCCGTAATAGGGGGCGGTTCTCTGAAGCTTTCTTT	CASSRNRGRFSEAFF
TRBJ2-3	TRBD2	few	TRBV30	TGTGCCTGGAGTAGGAGCGGCGGGGGGGCAGATACGCAGTATTTT	CAWSRSGGGADTQYF
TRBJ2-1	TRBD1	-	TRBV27	TGTGCCAGCACCCCCGGGACAGGGCATGAGCAGTTCTTC	CASTPGTGHEQFF
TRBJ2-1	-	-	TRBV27	TGTGCCAGCAGTTTCACGGGTTTCTACAATGAGCAGTTCTTC	CASSFTGFYNEQFF
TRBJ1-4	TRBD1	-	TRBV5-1	TGCGCCAGCGGTCTTGGACAGGGTACTAATGAAAAACTGTTTTTT	CASGLGQGTNEKLFF
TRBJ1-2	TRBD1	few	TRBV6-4	TGTGCCAGCAGGCCGGGACAGGGAGGCTATGGCTACACCTTC	CASRPGQGGYGYTF
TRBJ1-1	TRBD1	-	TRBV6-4	TGTGCCAGCAGCTCAGACAGGGGAGCTGAAGCTTTCTTT	CASSSDRGAEAFF
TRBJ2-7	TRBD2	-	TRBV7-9	TGTGCCAGCAGCCTGAATAGCGGGTCGGAGCAGTACTTC	CASSLNSGSEQYF
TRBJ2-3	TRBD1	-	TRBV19	TGTGCCAGTAGTATATGGGGACAGGGACTCGGGGACACAGATACGCAGTATTTT	CASSIWGQGLGDTDTQYF
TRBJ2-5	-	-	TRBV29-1	TGCAGCGTTCATGACACACCGGACAGCCAAGAGACCCAGTACTTC	CSVHDTPDSQETQYF
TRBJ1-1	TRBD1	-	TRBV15	TGTGCCACCAGCAGACGGGACAGGGGTTGGACTGAAGCTTTCTTT	CATSRRDRGWTEAFF
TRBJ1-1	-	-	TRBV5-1	TGCGCCAGCAGCCTAGACTCCATGAACACTGAAGCTTTCTTT	CASSLDSMNTEAFF
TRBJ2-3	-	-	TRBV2	TGTGCCACCCCCGGGGGACCATACACAGATACGCAGTATTTT	CATPGGPYTDTQYF
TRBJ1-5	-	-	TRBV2	TGTGCTTCGGCGGAAACTCTCCAGCCCCAGCATTTT	CASAETLQPQHF
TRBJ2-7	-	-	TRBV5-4	TGTGCCAGCAGCTCATGGGGGGGGCTAAAAGAGCAGTACTTC	CASSSWGGLKEQYF
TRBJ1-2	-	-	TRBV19	TGTGCCAGTAGTATTCCAGGTTTTAATTTCTACGGCTACACCTTC	CASSIPGFNFYGYTF
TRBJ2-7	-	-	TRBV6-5	TGTGCCAGCAGACCACAGGGTTTTCCCTACGAGCAGTACTTC	CASRPQGFPYEQYF
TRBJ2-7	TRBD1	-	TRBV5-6	TGTGCCAGCAGCTTTGGGCCGGGACAGGGGGCCTACGAGCAGTACTTC	CASSFGPGQGAYEQYF
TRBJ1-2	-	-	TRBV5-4	TGTGCCAGCAGTCAGGGGCCCGAGGTATATGGCTACACCTTC	CASSQGPEVYGYTF
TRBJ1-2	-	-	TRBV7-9	TGTGCCAGCAGCCCCCTCACGGGAAACTATGGCTACACCTTC	CASSPLTGNYGYTF
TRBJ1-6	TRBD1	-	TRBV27	TGTGCCAGCAAGGCTCCCCAGGGGGAAAGTTCACCCCTCCACTTT	CASKAPQGESSPLHF
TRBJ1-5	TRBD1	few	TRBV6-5	TGTGCCAGCAGTTACTCGGGACAGGACAATCAGCCCCAGCATTTT	CASSYSGQDNQPQHF
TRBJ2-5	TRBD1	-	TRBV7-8	TGTGCCAGCACTTCTCGACAGGGTTGGGAGACCCAGTACTTC	CASTSRQGWETQYF
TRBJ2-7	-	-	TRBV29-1	TGCAGCGTTGGCCGACAGCTCTCCTACGAGCAGTACTTC	CSVGRQLSYEQYF
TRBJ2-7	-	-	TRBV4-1	TGCGCCAGCAGCCAAGAGAAAGCCAGGGTCTACGAGCAGTACTTC	CASSQEKARVYEQYF
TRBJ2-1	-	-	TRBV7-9	TGTGCCAGCAGCCCCGGGACTTCCTACAATGAGCAGTTCTTC	CASSPGTSYNEQFF
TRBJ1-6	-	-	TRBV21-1	TGTGCCAGGGGCCTATGGGTCGTCTATAATTCACCCCTCCACTTT	CARGLWVVYNSPLHF
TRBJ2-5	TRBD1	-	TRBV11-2	TGTGCCAGCAGCTCTCAAAGCGTGACAGGGATGACCCGAAAGTACTTC	CASSSQSVTGMTRKYF
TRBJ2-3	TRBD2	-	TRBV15	TGTGCCACCGGAGGGACTATCACAGATACGCAGTATTTT	CATGGTITDTQYF
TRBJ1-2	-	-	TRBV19	TGTGCCACCAGAGGTGGAGGGGCCACGAACTATGGCTACACCTTC	CATRGGGATNYGYTF
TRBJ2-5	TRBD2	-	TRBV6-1	TGTGCCAGCAGTGAGGGACGGGGGGGCCAAGAGACCCAGTACTTC	CASSEGRGGQETQYF
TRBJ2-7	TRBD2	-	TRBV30	TGTGCCTGGAGTGTAATAGCGGGGACCTACGAGCAGTACTTC	CAWSVIAGTYEQYF
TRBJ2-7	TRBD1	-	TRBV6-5	TGTGCCAGCAGGGCCGGGACAGGGCAGTCCTACGAGCAGTACTTC	CASRAGTGQSYEQYF
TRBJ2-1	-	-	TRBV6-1	TGTGCCAGCACCCTAACTACAGGCAATGAGCAGTTCTTC	CASTLTTGNEQFF
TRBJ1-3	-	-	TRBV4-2	TGTGCCAGCAGCCAAGTAGACAAAGCTGGAAACACCATATATTTT	CASSQVDKAGNTIYF
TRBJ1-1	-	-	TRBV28	TGTGCCAGCGCCCGAGGGAACACTGAAGCTTTCTTT	CASARGNTEAFF
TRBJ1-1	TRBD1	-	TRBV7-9	TGTGCCAGCAGCTACAGGGGGCCATACACTGAAGCTTTCTTT	CASSYRGPYTEAFF
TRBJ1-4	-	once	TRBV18	TGTGCCAGCTCACCCCGGGGGTCAACTAATGAAAAACTGTTTTTT	CASSPRGSTNEKLFF
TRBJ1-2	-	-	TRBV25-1	TGTGCCAGCAGTGAAGCGTTTCCGCAAAACTACACCTTC	CASSEAFPQNYTF
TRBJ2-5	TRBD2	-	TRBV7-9	TGTGCCAGCACCCAGGGGTCTAGCGGGGGAGAGACCCAGTACTTC	CASTQGSSGGETQYF
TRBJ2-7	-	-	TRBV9	TGTGCCAGCCAAAGGGAGCCCAGCTCCTACGAGCAGTACTTC	CASQREPSSYEQYF
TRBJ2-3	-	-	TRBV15	TGTGCCACCAGCGTTCCCAGGGAGGGGGGGAATACGCAGTATTTT	CATSVPREGGNTQYF
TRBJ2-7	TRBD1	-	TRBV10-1	TGCGCCAGTGGACAGGGATCCTACGAGCAGTACTTC	CASGQGSYEQYF
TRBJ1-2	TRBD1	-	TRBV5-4	TGTGCCAGCAGCAAGGACAGGGGTAGTAGCGGCTACACCTTC	CASSKDRGSSGYTF
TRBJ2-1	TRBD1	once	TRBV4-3	TGCGCCAGCAGCCAAAACAGGGGGAGGTATGAGCAGTTCTTC	CASSQNRGRYEQFF
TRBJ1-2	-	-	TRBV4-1	TGCGCCAGCAGACGGGCGGGCAGTAACTATGGCTACACCTTC	CASRRAGSNYGYTF